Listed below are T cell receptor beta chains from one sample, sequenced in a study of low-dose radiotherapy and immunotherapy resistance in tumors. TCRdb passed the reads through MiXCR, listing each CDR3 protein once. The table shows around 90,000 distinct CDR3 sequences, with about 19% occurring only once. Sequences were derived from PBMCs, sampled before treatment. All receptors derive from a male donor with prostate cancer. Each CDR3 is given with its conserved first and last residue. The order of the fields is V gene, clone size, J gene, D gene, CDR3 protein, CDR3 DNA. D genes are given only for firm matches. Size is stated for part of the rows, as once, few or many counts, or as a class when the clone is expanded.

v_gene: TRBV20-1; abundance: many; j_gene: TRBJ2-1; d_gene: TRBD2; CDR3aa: CSAISPAGSNEQFF; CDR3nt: TGCAGTGCTATCTCCCCAGCGGGATCGAATGAGCAGTTCTTC
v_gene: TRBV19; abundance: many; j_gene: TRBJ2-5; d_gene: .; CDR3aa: CASSSFRTENQETQYF; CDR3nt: TGTGCCAGTAGTAGTTTTCGAACAGAGAACCAAGAGACCCAGTACTTC
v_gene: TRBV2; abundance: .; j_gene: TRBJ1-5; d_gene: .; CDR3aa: CASSDQYQPQHF; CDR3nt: TGTGCCAGCAGTGACCAATACCAGCCCCAGCATTTT
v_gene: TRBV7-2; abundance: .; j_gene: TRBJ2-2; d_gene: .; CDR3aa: CASSLVSGTYTGELFF; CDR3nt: TGTGCCAGCAGCTTAGTTTCCGGGACATACACCGGGGAGCTGTTTTTT
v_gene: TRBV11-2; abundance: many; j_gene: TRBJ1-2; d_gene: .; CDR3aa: CASSLAPVGIYGYTF; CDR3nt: TGTGCCAGCAGCTTAGCCCCGGTGGGGATCTATGGCTACACCTTC
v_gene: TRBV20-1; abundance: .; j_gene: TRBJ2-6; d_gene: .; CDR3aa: CSARDPRSSGANVLTF; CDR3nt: TGCAGTGCTAGAGATCCGAGAAGCTCTGGGGCCAACGTCCTGACTTTC
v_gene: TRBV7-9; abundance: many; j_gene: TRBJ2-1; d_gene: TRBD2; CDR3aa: CASSFGGAGNEQFF; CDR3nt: TGTGCCAGCAGCTTCGGGGGGGCTGGGAATGAGCAGTTCTTC
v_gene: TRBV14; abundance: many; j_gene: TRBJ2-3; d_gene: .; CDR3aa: CASSQLGQDGATQYF; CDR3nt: TGTGCCAGCAGCCAACTAGGCCAGGACGGGGCTACGCAGTATTTT
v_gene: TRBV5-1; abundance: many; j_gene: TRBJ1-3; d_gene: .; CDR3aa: CASSGERSSGNTIYF; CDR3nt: TGCGCCAGCAGCGGGGAGAGGAGCTCTGGAAACACCATATATTTT
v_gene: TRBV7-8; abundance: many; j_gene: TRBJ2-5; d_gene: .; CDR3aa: CASSLGYRVDQETQYF; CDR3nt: TGTGCCAGCAGCTTAGGCTATCGCGTAGACCAAGAGACCCAGTACTTC
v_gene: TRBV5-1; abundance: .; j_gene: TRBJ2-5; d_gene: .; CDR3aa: CASSWATGYQETQYF; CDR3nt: TGCGCCAGCAGCTGGGCCACAGGGTACCAAGAGACCCAGTACTTC
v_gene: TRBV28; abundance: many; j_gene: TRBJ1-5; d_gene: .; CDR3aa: CASSLGGGGNSNQPQHF; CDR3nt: TGTGCCAGCAGTTTAGGGGGGGGAGGGAATAGCAATCAGCCCCAGCATTTT
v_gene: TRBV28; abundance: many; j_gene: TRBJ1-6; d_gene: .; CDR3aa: CASSPDNSPLHF; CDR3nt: TGTGCCAGCAGTCCGGATAATTCACCCCTCCACTTT
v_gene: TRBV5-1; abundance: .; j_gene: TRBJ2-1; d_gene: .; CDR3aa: CASRVNYNEQFF; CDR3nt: TGCGCCAGCAGGGTTAATTACAATGAGCAGTTCTTC
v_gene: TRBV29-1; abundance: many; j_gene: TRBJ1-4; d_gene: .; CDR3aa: CSVLPGGGGSAEKLFF; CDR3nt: TGCAGCGTTCTACCTGGAGGTGGGGGGTCGGCGGAAAAACTGTTTTTT
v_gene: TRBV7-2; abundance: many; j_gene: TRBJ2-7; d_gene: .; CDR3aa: CASSRGTASYEQYF; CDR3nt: TGTGCCAGCAGTCGAGGGACGGCCTCCTACGAGCAGTACTTC
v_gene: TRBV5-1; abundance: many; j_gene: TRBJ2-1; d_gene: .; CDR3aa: CASSFIDSMNEQFF; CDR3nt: TGCGCCAGCAGCTTCATCGACTCGATGAATGAGCAGTTCTTC
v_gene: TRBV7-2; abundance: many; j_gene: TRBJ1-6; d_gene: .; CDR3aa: CASSLPRGLGSPLHF; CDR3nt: TGTGCCAGCAGCCTACCGAGAGGGTTAGGATCACCCCTCCACTTT
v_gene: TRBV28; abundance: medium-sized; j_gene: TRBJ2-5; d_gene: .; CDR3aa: CASSTRKGSSQETQYF; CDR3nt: TGTGCCAGCAGTACCCGGAAGGGGAGTTCACAAGAGACCCAGTACTTC
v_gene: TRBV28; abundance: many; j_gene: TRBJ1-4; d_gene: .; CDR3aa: CASRPPGSTNEKLFF; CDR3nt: TGTGCCAGCAGACCACCAGGGTCCACTAATGAAAAACTGTTTTTT
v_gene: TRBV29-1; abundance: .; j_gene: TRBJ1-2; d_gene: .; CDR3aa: CSGRWDYGYTF; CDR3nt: TGCAGCGGGAGGTGGGACTATGGCTACACCTTC
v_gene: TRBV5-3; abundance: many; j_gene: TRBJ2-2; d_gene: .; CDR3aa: CARSLGQGSQCGELFF; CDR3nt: TGTGCCAGAAGCTTGGGGCAGGGGTCCCAATGCGGGGAGCTGTTTTTT
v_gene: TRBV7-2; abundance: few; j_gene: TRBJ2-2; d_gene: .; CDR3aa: CASSLGVGRAGELFF; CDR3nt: TGTGCCAGCAGCTTAGGAGTGGGCAGGGCCGGGGAGCTGTTTTTT
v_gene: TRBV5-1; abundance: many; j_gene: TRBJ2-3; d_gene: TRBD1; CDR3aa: CASSFSDRGGTDTQYF; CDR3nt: TGCGCCAGCAGCTTTTCGGACAGGGGAGGGACAGATACGCAGTATTTT
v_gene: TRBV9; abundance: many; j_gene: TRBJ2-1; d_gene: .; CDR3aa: CASSVGASWDEQFF; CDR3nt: TGTGCCAGCAGCGTAGGTGCTAGCTGGGATGAGCAGTTCTTC